The next 31 T cell receptor beta chains were all read from a single sample in a study of post-analysis software for immune sequencing data. Tagging with unique molecular identifiers was a feature of the TCR beta cDNA libraries. In TCRdb, the PCR reads were re-called with MiXCR into one record per CDR3 protein. The sample includes approximately 440,000 distinct CDR3 sequences, around 40% of them seen just once. General study results and limits: Five TRBV segments were more frequent in patients than controls; TRBV5-6, TRBV5-1 and TRBV20-1 belonged to this group.

The antigens of these receptors remain unknown. The sample taken for sequencing was blood. These TCRs come from a girl under 18 with multiple sclerosis.

The genes are TRBV12-3 or TRBV12-4 and TRBJ1-2; D is undetermined. The CDR3 is 14 residues long. V shed 3 bases and J shed 8 bases, with 16 bases lying between them. The DNA of the CDR3 is TGTGCCAGCAGTTTCGCGGGAAAACCCCTCGGCTACACCTTC. This codes for CASSFAGKPLGYTF.

This clonotype was seen more than once but under ten times. This chain joins TRBV20-1 and TRBJ2-5; the D gene is possibly TRBD2 (6 bases). This CDR3 has 13 amino acids. Per germline, CDR1 DFQATT and CDR2 SNEGSKA (reference sequence). The V end lost 6 bases, the J end lost 5 bases, and 16 bases lay between the germline ends. The CDR3 nucleotides read TGCAGTGCCGGGAGCAGACCGATGGAGACCCAGTACTTC. Translated: CSAGSRPMETQYF.

This clonotype was counted once. The chain joins TRBV7-2 to TRBJ1-2, with D maybe TRBD1 (5 bases). CDR1 is SGHTA, CDR2 FQGNSA, per germline. Trimming cost V 5 bases and J 8 bases, with 21 bases left between them. There are 15 residues in the CDR3. CDR3 sequence: CASSRHLDTGGGYTF. In DNA form, the CDR3 reads TGTGCCAGCAGCCGCCATTTGGACACCGGAGGAGGCTACACCTTC.

The chain is built from TRBV7-2 and TRBJ1-2; perhaps TRBD1 as D (6 bases). This CDR3 is built from 15 residues. The V gene's germline CDR1 is SGHTA and CDR2 FQGNSA. V shed 1 base and J shed 6 bases, with 15 bases lying between them. CDR3 sequence reads: CASSLGGGGEDGYTF. For the CDR3, the DNA is TGTGCCAGCAGCTTAGGTGGAGGGGGTGAGGATGGCTACACCTTC.

This sequence joins TRBV20-1 and TRBJ1-2; tentatively, D is TRBD1 (6 bases). V lost 4 bases to trimming and J lost 1 base, with 13 bases between them. This CDR3 has 14 residues. Germline loops: CDR1 DFQATT, CDR2 SNEGSKA (reference sequence). The CDR3 reads CSATQQGVNYGYTF. The CDR3, as DNA: TGCAGTGCTACTCAACAGGGAGTTAACTATGGCTACACCTTC.

The chain employs TRBV11-2 and TRBJ2-3, with 7 bases identical to TRBD2. CDR3 length equals 15 residues. Germline loops: CDR1 SGHAT, CDR2 FQNNGV. V was pared by 5 bases and J by 4 bases, with 9 bases of the junction left unmatched. In nucleotides, the CDR3 is TGTGCCAGCAGCCAACTCTCAGGGAGGGCAGATACGCAGTATTTT. Translating it yields CASSQLSGRADTQYF.

This chain joins TRBV7-9 and TRBJ1-2; the D gene is possibly TRBD1 (5 bases). Trimming cost V 1 base and J 10 bases, with 13 bases left between them. Germline V CDR1 and CDR2: SEHNR, FQNEAQ (reference sequence). The CDR3 covers 13 residues. The DNA for the CDR3 is TGTGCCAGCAGCTTAGGGGACGGTATAGACTACACCTTC. As protein: CASSLGDGIDYTF.

The chain recombines TRBV7-2 with TRBJ1-5, with 9 bases matching TRBD1. This CDR3 contains 14 residues. Germline CDR1 reads SGHTA; CDR2 reads FQGNSA. J gave up 6 bases and V 5 bases, and 5 bases lay outside the gene matches. CDR3 region: CASSGGQGSQPQHF. CDR3 DNA sequence: TGTGCCAGCAGCGGTGGACAGGGGTCTCAGCCCCAGCATTTT.

The J gene is TRBJ2-1, the V gene TRBV30; the match to TRBD2 covers 11 bases. The CDR3 spans 13 residues. V lost 3 bases, J lost 9 bases, and 4 bases stayed unmatched. Germline values: CDR1 GTSNPN, CDR2 SVGIG (reference sequence). The CDR3 protein is CAWRTSGTAEQFF. The CDR3, as DNA: TGTGCCTGGAGGACTAGCGGGACAGCTGAGCAGTTCTTC.

Points on this clonotype: One junction end does not reproduce the germline sequence, and a read error may be involved. This chain joins TRBV7-2 and TRBJ1-2, with D maybe TRBD1 (6 bases). CDR3 size: 12 residues. Germline lookup yields CDR1 SGHTA and CDR2 FQGNSA. The CDR3 DNA is TGTGCCAGCAGTAGGGGGGGATATGGCCACACCTTC. Its protein is CASSRGGYGHTF.

This chain uses TRBV7-2 with TRBJ1-2, with 10 bases identical to TRBD1. J lost 4 bases, V lost 4 bases, and 6 bases had no gene match. Germline V gene lookup returns CDR1 SGHTA and CDR2 FQGNSA. This CDR3 has 15 residues. The chain's CDR3 is CASSYGTGATYGYTF. The CDR3 DNA follows: TGTGCCAGCAGCTACGGGACAGGGGCTACCTATGGCTACACCTTC.

This chain connects TRBV28 to TRBJ1-6, with D maybe TRBD1 (5 bases). CDR3 length: 16 residues. Between the trimmed V and J ends, which lost 6 bases and 1 base, there was a span of 13 bases. CDR1 MDHEN and CDR2 SYDVKM come from the germline V gene. CDR3 sequence reads: CASSQRGGSYNSPLHF. CDR3 DNA sequence: TGTGCCAGCAGCCAACGCGGGGGTTCCTATAATTCACCCCTCCACTTT.

The chain combines TRBV20-1 with TRBJ2-4; 8 positions match TRBD1. The last part of the DNA fits TRBJ2-7 better; the J call may be wrong. The CDR3 runs to 13 residues. Per the germline V gene, CDR1 is DFQATT and CDR2 is SNEGSKA (reference sequence). The CDR3 bases are TGCAGTGCTCCCCGGGACAGGTCCTACGAGCAGTACTTC. This encodes CSAPRDRSYEQYF.

The chain joins TRBV6-4 to TRBJ2-1; TRBD2 matches at 8 bases. The germline CDR1 and CDR2 sequences are MRHNA and SNTAGT. Trimming took 4 bases from V and 6 from J; bases not matched to a gene: 2. The CDR3 spans 13 residues. CDR3 region: CASSAGGVNEQFF. The CDR3, as DNA: TGTGCCAGCAGTGCCGGGGGGGTCAATGAGCAGTTCTTC.

In this sample, this clonotype turned up once. The chain links TRBV6-5 to TRBJ2-3, with 16 bases that match TRBD2. The CDR3 consists of 19 residues. Germline V gene lookup returns CDR1 MNHEY and CDR2 SVGAGI. Unmatched junction bases numbered 5, after V lost 2 bases and J lost 0 bases. The CDR3 protein is CASSYPGTSGRASTDTQYF. The CDR3 region has the DNA TGTGCCAGCAGTTACCCCGGGACTAGCGGGAGGGCGAGCACAGATACGCAGTATTTT.

V usage is TRBV7-2 and J usage is TRBJ2-7; the D gene is possibly TRBD2 (6 bases). The V and J ends lost 1 base and 1 base respectively, with 11 bases between them. Germline V gene sequence: CDR1 SGHTA, CDR2 FQGNSA. The CDR3 is 15 residues long. The CDR3, as DNA: TGTGCCAGCAGCTTAGTGGGGGACTTATCCTACGAGCAGTACTTC. Amino acid sequence: CASSLVGDLSYEQYF.

This clonotype turned up a few times. The chain couples TRBV15 to TRBJ2-1; TRBD2 agrees at 12 bases. The trim removed 0 bases at V and 6 bases at J, leaving 6 bases unmatched. The CDR3 loop spans 17 amino acids. Germline assignment: CDR1 LNHNV and CDR2 YYDKDF (reference sequence). CDR3 residues: CATSRDQTSGRLNEQFF. CDR3 coding DNA: TGTGCCACCAGCAGAGATCAAACTAGCGGGAGGCTCAATGAGCAGTTCTTC.

The V call is TRBV20-1, the J call TRBJ2-3, with TRBD2 matching 9 bases. The CDR3 runs 16 residues. V dropped 6 bases and J dropped 2; count of bases not matched to a gene: 12. In germline, CDR1 is DFQATT, CDR2 SNEGSKA (reference sequence). CDR3 loop: CSAQVAGLAYTDTQYF. The CDR3 DNA reads TGCAGTGCCCAGGTCGCTGGACTAGCGTACACAGATACGCAGTATTTT.

V gene TRBV14 combines with J gene TRBJ2-7; the D is unclear. Germline assignment: CDR1 SGHDN and CDR2 FVKESK. V shed 1 base and J shed 0 bases, with 10 bases lying between them. There are 15 residues in the CDR3. The CDR3 protein is CASSQATLDSYEQYF. The CDR3 region has the DNA TGTGCCAGCAGCCAAGCAACGTTGGACTCCTACGAGCAGTACTTC.

V is TRBV5-6 and J is TRBJ2-4; 12 bases align to TRBD2. CDR1 is SGHDT and CDR2 is YYEEEE in the germline V gene. With 3 bases clipped from V and 3 bases from J, the junction kept 13 bases outside the gene matches. This CDR3 is 19 amino acids long. The CDR3 coding sequence is TGTGCCAGCAGCTCCTGGATGACTAGCGGGAGTTTGGTCAAAAACATTCAGTACTTC. Translated, it gives CASSSWMTSGSLVKNIQYF.

The chain combines TRBV2 with TRBJ2-1; possible D gene TRBD2, 5 bases. V shed 8 bases and J shed 5 bases, with 10 bases lying between them. Germline V gene sequence: CDR1 SNHLY, CDR2 FYNNEI. The CDR3 loop spans 12 amino acids. CDR3 loop: CASPLVHNEQFF. The CDR3 DNA reads as TGTGCCAGCCCACTAGTCCACAATGAGCAGTTCTTC.

CDR3 loop: CSASGSRYEQYF. The CDR3, as DNA: TGCAGTGCTAGCGGGAGTCGCTACGAGCAGTACTTC. V is TRBV20-1 and J is TRBJ2-7; D is perhaps TRBD2 (6 bases). Germline assignment: CDR1 DFQATT and CDR2 SNEGSKA (reference sequence). This CDR3 is 12 amino acids long. Trimming took off 3 bases at V and 3 bases at J, with 9 bases between the two ends.

The V gene is TRBV6-5, the J gene TRBJ2-1, with TRBD2 identical over 15 bases. V dropped 0 bases and J dropped 5; count of bases not matched to a gene: 5. The CDR3 consists of 18 residues. Germline V gene sequence: CDR1 MNHEY, CDR2 SVGAGI. The DNA of the CDR3 is TGTGCCAGCAGTTACTCGGGACTAGCGGGAGGAATCCACAATGAGCAGTTCTTC. Translation gives CASSYSGLAGGIHNEQFF.

The rearrangement joins TRBV7-2 to TRBJ2-4; D perhaps matches TRBD2 (6 bases). The J call may not be correct, given that the DNA end is closer to TRBJ2-7. This CDR3 is built from 12 residues. Germline values: CDR1 SGHTA, CDR2 FQGNSA. CDR3 loop: CASGTGVFEQYF. In nucleotides, the CDR3 is TGTGCCAGCGGGACGGGGGTTTTCGAGCAGTACTTC.

V usage is TRBV7-9 and J usage is TRBJ2-5; D possibly corresponds to TRBD2 (5 bases). V was clipped by 5 bases and J by 3 bases, with 16 bases between them. The CDR3 loop spans 15 amino acids. CDR1 is SEHNR, CDR2 FQNEAQ, per germline (reference sequence). The CDR3 nucleotides read TGTGCCAGCAGCCAACGGGGATACGGGGAAGAGACCCAGTACTTC. It yields the protein CASSQRGYGEETQYF.

This clonotype was recorded a few times. V usage is TRBV4-3 and J usage is TRBJ2-4, with a possible D match to TRBD2 (6 bases). CDR1 and CDR2 (germline): LGHNA, YSLEER. The CDR3 has 15 amino acids. V was pared by 5 bases and J by 13 bases, with 24 bases between. The CDR3 loop reads CASSRTVAEVWEQYF. In nucleotides, the CDR3 is TGCGCCAGCAGCAGGACGGTAGCGGAAGTCTGGGAGCAGTACTTC.

The chain carries TRBV4-1 and TRBJ2-5; D remains ambiguous. Trimming pared 0 bases from V and 4 bases from J, leaving 9 bases between. The CDR3 has 14 residues. Germline CDR1 and CDR2: MGHRA and YSYEKL. The DNA of the CDR3 is TGCGCCAGCAGCCAAGAACTCGAGGTAGAGACCCAGTACTTC. It is translated as CASSQELEVETQYF.

This rearrangement joins TRBV4-1 to TRBJ1-4; TRBD1 might be the D (6 bases). CDR1 and CDR2 from the germline V gene are MGHRA and YSYEKL. Trimming stripped 2 bases from V and 6 bases from J, with 19 bases between. The CDR3 runs to 17 residues. The CDR3 sequence is CASSQITGKGIDEKLFF. The DNA of the CDR3 is TGCGCCAGCAGCCAAATTACAGGGAAAGGTATTGATGAAAAACTGTTTTTT.

This clonotype turned up a few times. The chain joins TRBV29-1 to TRBJ2-1, with D possibly matching TRBD2 (5 bases). Germline V gene sequence: CDR1 SQVTM, CDR2 ANQGSEA. V gave up 1 base and J gave up 9 bases, with 7 bases separating them. The CDR3 is 11 amino acids. The CDR3 DNA is TGCAGCGTTGAAGGTGGAGGTGAGCAGTTCTTC. It encodes CSVEGGGEQFF.

A few counts support this clonotype. This sequence joins TRBV5-1 and TRBJ2-3; weak D call: TRBD2 (6 bases). V was cut by 5 bases and J by 2 bases, with 9 bases left in between. The CDR3 spans 13 residues. Per germline, CDR1 SGHRS and CDR2 YFSETQ. DNA for the CDR3: TGCGCCAGCAGAAGGGACTTCACAGATACGCAGTATTTT. This sequence encodes CASRRDFTDTQYF.

The chain recombines TRBV28 with TRBJ1-2; 10 nucleotides agree with TRBD1. The CDR3 runs to 14 residues. From germline, CDR1 is MDHEN and CDR2 SYDVKM. J was trimmed by 7 bases and V by 3 bases; bases with no gene match: 5. The CDR3 protein is CASSFGTGAFGYTF. DNA of the CDR3: TGTGCCAGCAGTTTCGGGACAGGGGCTTTTGGCTACACCTTC.